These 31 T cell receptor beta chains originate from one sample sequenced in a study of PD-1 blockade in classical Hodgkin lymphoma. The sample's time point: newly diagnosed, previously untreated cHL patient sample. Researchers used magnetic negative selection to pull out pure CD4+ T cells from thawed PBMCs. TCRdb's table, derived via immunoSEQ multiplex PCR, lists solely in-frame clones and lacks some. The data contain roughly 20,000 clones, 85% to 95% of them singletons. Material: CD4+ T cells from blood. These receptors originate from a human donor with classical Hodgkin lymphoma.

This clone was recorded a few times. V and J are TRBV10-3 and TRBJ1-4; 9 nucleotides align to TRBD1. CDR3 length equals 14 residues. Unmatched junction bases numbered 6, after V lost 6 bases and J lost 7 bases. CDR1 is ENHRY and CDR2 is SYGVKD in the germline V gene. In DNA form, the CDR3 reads TGTGCCATCAGCACAGGGGGCTGGGGTGAAAAACTGTTTTTT. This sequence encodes CAISTGGWGEKLFF.

The DNA for the CDR3 is TGTGCCACCAGCACGAAACAAAGGGGAAACATTCAGTACTTC. This codes for CATSTKQRGNIQYF. This sequence joins TRBV15 and TRBJ2-4; possibly TRBD1 for D (5 bases). The germline CDR1 and CDR2 sequences are LNHNV and YYDKDF (reference sequence). This CDR3 spans 14 amino acids. V was clipped by 4 bases and J by 6 bases, with 13 bases between them.

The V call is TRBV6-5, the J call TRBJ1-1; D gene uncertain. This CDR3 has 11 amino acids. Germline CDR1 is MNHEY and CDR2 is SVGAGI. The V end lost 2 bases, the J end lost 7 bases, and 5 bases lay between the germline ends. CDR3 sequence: CASSYPGEAFF. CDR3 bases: TGTGCCAGCAGTTACCCCGGTGAAGCTTTCTTT.

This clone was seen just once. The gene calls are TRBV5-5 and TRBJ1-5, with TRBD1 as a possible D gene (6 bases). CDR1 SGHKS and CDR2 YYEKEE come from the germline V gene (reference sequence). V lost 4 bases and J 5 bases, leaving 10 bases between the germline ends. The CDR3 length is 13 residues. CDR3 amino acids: CASSSRTDQPQHF. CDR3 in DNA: TGTGCCAGCAGCAGCCGGACAGATCAGCCCCAGCATTTT.

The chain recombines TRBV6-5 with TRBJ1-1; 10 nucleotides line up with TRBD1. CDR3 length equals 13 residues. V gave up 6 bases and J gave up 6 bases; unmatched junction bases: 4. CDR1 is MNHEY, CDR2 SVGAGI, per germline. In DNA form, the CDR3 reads TGTGCCAGCAGGAGAGGACAGGGGGCTGAAGCTTTCTTT. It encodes CASRRGQGAEAFF.

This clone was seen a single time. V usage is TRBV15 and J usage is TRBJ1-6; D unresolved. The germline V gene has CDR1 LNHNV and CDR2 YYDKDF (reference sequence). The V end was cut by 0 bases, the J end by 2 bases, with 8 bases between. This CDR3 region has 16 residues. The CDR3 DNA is TGTGCCACCAGCAGAGATTCGGGGACCTATAATTCACCCCTCCACTTT. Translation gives CATSRDSGTYNSPLHF.

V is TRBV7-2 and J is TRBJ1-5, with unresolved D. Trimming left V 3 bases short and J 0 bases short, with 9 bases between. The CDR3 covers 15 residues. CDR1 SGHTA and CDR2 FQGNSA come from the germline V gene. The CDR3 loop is CASSLAGYSNQPQHF. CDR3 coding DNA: TGTGCCAGCAGCTTGGCCGGCTATAGCAATCAGCCCCAGCATTTT. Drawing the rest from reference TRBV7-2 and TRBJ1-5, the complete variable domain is GAGVSQSPSNKVTEKGKDVELRCDPISGHTALYWYRQSLGQGLEFLIYFQGNSAPDKSGLPSDRFSAERTGGSVSTLTIQRTQQEDSAVYLCASSLAGYSNQPQHFGDGTRLSIL.

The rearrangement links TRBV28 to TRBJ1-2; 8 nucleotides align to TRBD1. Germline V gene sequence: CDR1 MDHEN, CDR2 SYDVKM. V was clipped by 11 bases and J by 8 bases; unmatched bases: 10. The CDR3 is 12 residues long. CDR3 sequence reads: CAGAGTGIGYTF. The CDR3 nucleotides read TGTGCCGGGGCCGGGACAGGTATCGGCTACACCTTC.

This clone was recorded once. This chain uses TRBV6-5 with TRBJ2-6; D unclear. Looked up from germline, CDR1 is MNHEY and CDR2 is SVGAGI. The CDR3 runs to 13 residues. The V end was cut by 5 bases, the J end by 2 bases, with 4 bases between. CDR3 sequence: CASSPTGANVLTF. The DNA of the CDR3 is TGTGCCAGCAGTCCCACTGGGGCCAACGTCCTGACTTTC.

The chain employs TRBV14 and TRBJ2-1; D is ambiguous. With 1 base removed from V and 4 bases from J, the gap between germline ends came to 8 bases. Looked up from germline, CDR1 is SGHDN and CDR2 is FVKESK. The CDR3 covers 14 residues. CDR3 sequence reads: CASSQVRSYNEQFF. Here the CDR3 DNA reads TGTGCCAGCAGCCAAGTTCGGTCTTACAATGAGCAGTTCTTC.

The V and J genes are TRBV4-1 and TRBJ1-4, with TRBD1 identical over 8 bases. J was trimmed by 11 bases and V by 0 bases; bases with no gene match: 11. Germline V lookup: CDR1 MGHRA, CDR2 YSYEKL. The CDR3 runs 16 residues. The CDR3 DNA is TGCGCCAGCAGCCAAGATCGGGGCAGGGGGCTTTACAAACTGTTTTTT. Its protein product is CASSQDRGRGLYKLFF.

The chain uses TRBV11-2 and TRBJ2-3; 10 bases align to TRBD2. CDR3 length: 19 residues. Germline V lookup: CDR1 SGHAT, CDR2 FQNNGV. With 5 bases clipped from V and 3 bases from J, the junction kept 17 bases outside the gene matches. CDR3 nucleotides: TGTGCCAGCAGCGAGGTCTCAGCGGGAGGGCGCGGTAGGACAGATACGCAGTATTTT. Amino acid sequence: CASSEVSAGGRGRTDTQYF.

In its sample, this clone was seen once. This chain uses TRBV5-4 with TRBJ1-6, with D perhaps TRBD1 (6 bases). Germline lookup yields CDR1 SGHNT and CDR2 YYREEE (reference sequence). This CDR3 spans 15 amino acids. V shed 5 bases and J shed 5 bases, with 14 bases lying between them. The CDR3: CASRLGGSDNSPLHF. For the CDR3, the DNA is TGTGCCAGCAGACTCGGGGGCAGTGATAATTCACCCCTCCACTTT.

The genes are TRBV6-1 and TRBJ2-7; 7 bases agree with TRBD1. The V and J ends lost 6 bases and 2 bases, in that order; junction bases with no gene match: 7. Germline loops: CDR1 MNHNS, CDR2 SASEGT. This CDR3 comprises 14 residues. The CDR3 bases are TGTGCCAGCAGGAGGGACAGTATCCCCTACGAGCAGTACTTC. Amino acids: CASRRDSIPYEQYF.

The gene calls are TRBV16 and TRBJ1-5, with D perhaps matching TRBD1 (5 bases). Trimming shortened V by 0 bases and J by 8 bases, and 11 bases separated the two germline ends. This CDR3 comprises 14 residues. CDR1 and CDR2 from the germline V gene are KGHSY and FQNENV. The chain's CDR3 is CASSQSGPLEPQHF. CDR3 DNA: TGTGCCAGCAGCCAATCGGGACCGCTGGAGCCCCAGCATTTT.

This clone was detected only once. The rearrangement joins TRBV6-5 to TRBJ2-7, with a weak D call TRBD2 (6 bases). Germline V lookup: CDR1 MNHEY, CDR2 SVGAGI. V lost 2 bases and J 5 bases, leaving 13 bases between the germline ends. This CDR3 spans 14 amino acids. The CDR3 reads CASSYGGGPNEQYF. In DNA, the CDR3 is TGTGCCAGCAGTTACGGCGGAGGGCCCAACGAGCAGTACTTC.

The CDR3 region has the DNA TGCGCCAGCAGCCACTTAGCGGGGGGCCCCTACGAGCAGTACTTC. Encoded protein: CASSHLAGGPYEQYF. The chain is built from TRBV4-3 and TRBJ2-7; 10 bases fit TRBD2. V trimming: 3 bases; J trimming: 2 bases; junction bases outside the gene matches: 4. Germline V gives CDR1 LGHNA, CDR2 YSLEER. This CDR3 has 15 amino acids.

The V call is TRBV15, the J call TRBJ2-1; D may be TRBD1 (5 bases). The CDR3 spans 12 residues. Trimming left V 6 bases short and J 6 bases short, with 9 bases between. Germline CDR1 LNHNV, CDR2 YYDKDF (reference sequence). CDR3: CATSSQGNEQFF. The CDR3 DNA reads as TGTGCCACCAGTTCCCAGGGCAATGAGCAGTTCTTC.

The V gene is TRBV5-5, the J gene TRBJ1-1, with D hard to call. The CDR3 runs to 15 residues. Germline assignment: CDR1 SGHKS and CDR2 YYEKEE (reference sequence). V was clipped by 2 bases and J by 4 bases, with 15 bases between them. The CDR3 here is CASSFSSPTGTEAFF. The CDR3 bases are TGTGCCAGCAGCTTTTCTTCCCCAACGGGCACTGAAGCTTTCTTT. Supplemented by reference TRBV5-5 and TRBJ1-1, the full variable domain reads DAGVTQSPTHLIKTRGQQVTLRCSPISGHKSVSWYQQVLGQGPQFIFQYYEKEERGRGNFPDRFSARQFPNYSSELNVNALLLGDSALYLCASSFSSPTGTEAFFGQGTRLTVV.

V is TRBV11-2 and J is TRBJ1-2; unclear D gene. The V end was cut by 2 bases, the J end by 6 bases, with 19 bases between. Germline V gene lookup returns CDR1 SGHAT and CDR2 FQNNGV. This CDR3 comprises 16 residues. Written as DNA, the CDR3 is TGTGCCAGCAGCTTATTTCCGAGTCGCTTTGGGGATGGCTACACCTTC. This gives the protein CASSLFPSRFGDGYTF.

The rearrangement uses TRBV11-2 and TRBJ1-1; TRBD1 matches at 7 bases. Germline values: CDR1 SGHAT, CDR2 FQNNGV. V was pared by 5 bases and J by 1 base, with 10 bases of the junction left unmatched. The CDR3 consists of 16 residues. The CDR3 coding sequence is TGTGCCAGCAGCACCGCATTCGGGACAGAGAACACTGAAGCTTTCTTT. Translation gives CASSTAFGTENTEAFF.

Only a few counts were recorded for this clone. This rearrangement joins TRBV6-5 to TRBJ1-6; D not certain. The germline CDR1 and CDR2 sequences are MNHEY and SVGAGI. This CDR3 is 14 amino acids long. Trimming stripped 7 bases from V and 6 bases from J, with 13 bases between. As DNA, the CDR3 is TGTGCCAGCACCAAGGTACAAAGTAATTCACCCCTCCACTTT. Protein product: CASTKVQSNSPLHF.

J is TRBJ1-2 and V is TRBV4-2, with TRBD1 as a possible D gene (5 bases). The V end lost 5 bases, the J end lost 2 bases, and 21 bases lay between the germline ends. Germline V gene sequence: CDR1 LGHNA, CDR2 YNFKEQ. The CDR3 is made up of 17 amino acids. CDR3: CASSLSPGGRVNYGYTF. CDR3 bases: TGTGCCAGCAGCTTGAGCCCAGGTGGCAGGGTAAACTATGGCTACACCTTC.

CDR3 loop: CASRLSGKSYEQYF. CDR3 nucleotide sequence: TGTGCCAGCCGTTTAAGCGGGAAGTCCTACGAGCAGTACTTC. The J gene is TRBJ2-7, the V gene TRBV6-5, with 7 bases matching TRBD2. The CDR3 extends over 14 amino acids. Unmatched junction bases numbered 8, after V lost 8 bases and J lost 1 base. CDR1 MNHEY and CDR2 SVGAGI come from the germline V gene.

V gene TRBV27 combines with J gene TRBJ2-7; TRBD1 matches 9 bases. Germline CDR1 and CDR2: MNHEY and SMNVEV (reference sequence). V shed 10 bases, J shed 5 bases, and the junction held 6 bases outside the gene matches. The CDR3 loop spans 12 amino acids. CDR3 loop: CATGQGNDEQYF. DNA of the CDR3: TGTGCCACTGGACAGGGGAACGACGAGCAGTACTTC.

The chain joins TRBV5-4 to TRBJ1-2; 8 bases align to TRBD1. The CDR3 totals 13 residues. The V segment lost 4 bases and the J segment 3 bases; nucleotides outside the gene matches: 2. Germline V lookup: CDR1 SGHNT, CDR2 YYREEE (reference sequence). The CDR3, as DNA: TGTGCCAGCAGCACGGGACAGGACTATGGCTACACCTTC. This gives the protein CASSTGQDYGYTF.

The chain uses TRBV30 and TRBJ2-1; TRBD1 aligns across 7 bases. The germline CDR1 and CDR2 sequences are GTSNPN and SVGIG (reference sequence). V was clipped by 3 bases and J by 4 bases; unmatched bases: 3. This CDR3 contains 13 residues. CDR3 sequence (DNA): TGTGCCTGGAGAAGGGACAGTTACAATGAGCAGTTCTTC. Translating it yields CAWRRDSYNEQFF.

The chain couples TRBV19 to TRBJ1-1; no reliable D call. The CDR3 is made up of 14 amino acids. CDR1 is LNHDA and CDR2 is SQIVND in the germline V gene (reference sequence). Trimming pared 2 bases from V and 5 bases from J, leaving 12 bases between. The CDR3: CASSISVIRTEAFF. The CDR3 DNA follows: TGTGCCAGTAGTATAAGTGTTATTAGGACTGAAGCTTTCTTT.

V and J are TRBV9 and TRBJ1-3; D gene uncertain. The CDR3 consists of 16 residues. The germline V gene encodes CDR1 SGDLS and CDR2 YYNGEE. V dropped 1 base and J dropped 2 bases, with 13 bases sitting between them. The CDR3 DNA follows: TGTGCCAGCAGCGTAAAGGGCGGACTCACTGGAAACACCATATATTTT. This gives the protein CASSVKGGLTGNTIYF. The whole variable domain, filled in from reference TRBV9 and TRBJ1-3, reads DSGVTQTPKHLITATGQRVTLRCSPRSGDLSVYWYQQSLDQGLQFLIQYYNGEERAKGNILERFSAQQFPDLHSELNLSSLELGDSALYFCASSVKGGLTGNTIYFGEGSWLTVV.

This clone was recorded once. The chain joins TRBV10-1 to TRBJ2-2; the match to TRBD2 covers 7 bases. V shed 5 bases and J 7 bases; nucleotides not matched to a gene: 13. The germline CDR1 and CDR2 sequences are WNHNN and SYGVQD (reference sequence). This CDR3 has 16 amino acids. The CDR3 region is CASSPRGLPGGGELFF. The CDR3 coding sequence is TGCGCCAGCAGTCCCCGGGGACTACCCGGTGGCGGGGAGCTGTTTTTT.

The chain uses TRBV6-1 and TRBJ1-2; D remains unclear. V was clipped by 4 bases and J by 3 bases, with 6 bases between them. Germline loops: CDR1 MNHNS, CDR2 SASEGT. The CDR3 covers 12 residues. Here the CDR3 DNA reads TGTGCCAGCAGTGTACAGCACTATGGCTACACCTTC. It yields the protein CASSVQHYGYTF.